Described below is a single T cell receptor beta chain sequence and its context. Its antigen is not known. An end of the junction differs from the germline gene, which may be a read error. This entry is derived from a study of post-analysis software for immune sequencing data. The germline CDR1 and CDR2 sequences are MDHEN and SYDVKM. This CDR3 has 14 amino acids. Points from the study as a whole: Elevated frequency relative to controls characterized 4 or 5 TRBV segments in patients, TRBV5-6, TRBV5-1 and TRBV20-1 among them.

Unique-molecular-identifier-tagged TCR beta cDNA libraries were used. Using its own MiXCR run on the PCR reads, TCRdb lists one record per CDR3 protein. Found here are some 690,000 distinct CDR3 sequences, 25% to 30% of them singletons; the top ten hold around 0.56%. The sequencing input was blood. This chain uses TRBV28 with TRBJ1-5; D remains ambiguous. This receptor was taken from a girl between 10 and 17 years old with multiple sclerosis. For the CDR3, the DNA is TGTGCCAGCAGTCCAATAGATAGCGATCAGCCCCAGCATTTT. Protein product: CASSPIDSDQPQHF.